Described below is a single T cell receptor (beta chain) sequence and its context. It has no known antigen specificity. One base away there is no much larger clone; base qualities are not given. The same CDR3 is also encoded by other DNA sequences in this sample. This specimen belongs to a study of blood T cell repertoires in COVID-19 (TCRdb year 2020). Broadly, across the study: Samples from collaborators originated in the United States, Italy and Spain and spanned both the acute and convalescent phases of COVID-19. Deeply sampled blood TCRbeta repertoires from subjects exposed to, actively infected with, or recovered from COVID-19 were included in the dataset. Where available, HLA class I and class II types were taken from metadata supplied by the sample provider and were not determined by assay-based typing. The samples were drawn from two sources: the first 160 participants of the ongoing ImmuneRACE study, and 1,200 or so subjects contributed by 6 global collaborators. Nearly every sample came with metadata listing a de-identified subject ID, COVID-19 status, age in years and sex. The material from the prospective study consisted of cDNA or gDNA derived from T cells, B-cell-depleted T cells, or PBMCs. The repertoires were made available in a free public database intended to serve as a resource for research on the immune response to SARS-CoV-2. Paper-wide results and their limitations: The quantity of clinical and demographic metadata differed by source and by participant and was supplied without curation.

Taken from the germline V gene, the CDR1 and CDR2 loops are SGHTA and FQGNSA. The CDR3 holds 14 amino acids from the cysteine to the phenylalanine. The read is trimmed to its CDR3 DNA, 42 bases read in frame from base 1. The trim is 1 base for V and 3 bases for J, with a gap of 8 bases between the germline ends. Each collaborating institution followed its own protocols to collect whole blood in K2EDTA tubes. For TCRbeta analysis, collaborator samples were shipped as frozen whole blood, as isolated PBMCs, or as DNA extracted from either sample type. The immunoSEQ Assay, a bias-controlled multiplex PCR, was used to amplify TCRbeta CDR3 regions from genomic DNA. The authors' pipeline ran thus. The number of nucleated cells in each sample was estimated by amplification of reference gene primers within the assay. To quantify the absolute abundance of each unique TCRbeta CDR3 rearrangement, sequence reads were collapsed and filtered. For each sample, productive Simpson clonality was calculated as the square root of Simpson's diversity index over productive rearrangements. The clones in this table, taken by TCRdb from immuneACCESS, are in-frame only. Not every clone is retained; where verified, under half of the shortfall comes from an unresolved V gene, and the cause of the rest is unknown. The D gene and trimming were derived from the DNA, and the V and J assignments and clone size from that table. The sample table holds more than 65,000 clones, of which 65% to 80% were seen once. The ten largest clones capture less than 20% of the sample.

The sequence is built from TRBV7-2 and TRBJ2-3, with the D gene uncertain. The sequenced sample was peripheral blood. This clonotype was sampled from a woman older than 75 with active or convalescent COVID-19. The DNA sequence is given as TGTGCCAGCAGCTTAGGGCTAGATACAGATACGCAGTATTTT. It translates as CASSLGLDTDTQYF.